One T cell receptor beta chain is described in this entry. This clone was counted only a few times. The clone's antigen remains unknown. No base-level quality is on record; no much larger clone is a single base apart. At the DNA level, this CDR3 is encoded by other sequences in the same sample as well. This record comes from a study of T cell changes during pregnancy in multiple sclerosis (dated by TCRdb to about 2019). Background for the entire study: In women with multiple sclerosis, the researchers looked at how the T cell repertoire shifted as pregnancy progressed.

Library generation was performed with the immunoSEQ multiplex PCR assay. TCRdb retrieved this table from immuneACCESS and kept in-frame rearrangements only. Not all clones are present; in checked studies, unresolved V genes account for under half, and no reason is known for the remainder. The sample records approximately 97,000 clones, 90% of which are singletons. 0.7% to 0.9% of the sample is taken by the ten largest. Its CDR3 holds 18 amino acids, cysteine through phenylalanine. Left in the record is the CDR3 DNA by itself, 54 bases read in frame from the first base. After removal of 4 bases from V and 5 bases from J, the junction retains 10 bases not matched to a gene. CDR1 SGHRS and CDR2 YFSETQ are derived from the germline V gene.

This chain is built from TRBV5-1 and TRBJ1-6, with 12 central nucleotides matching TRBD1. The input for sequencing was peripheral blood, taken in the second trimester of pregnancy. The sequence was obtained from a female donor in good health, enrolled as a control in a pregnancy study. The CDR3 protein sequence reads: CASSRRGTGGGNNSPLHF. The sequenced DNA: TGCGCCAGCAGCCGTCGCGGGACAGGGGGCGGTAATAATTCACCCCTCCACTTT.